The 10 T cell receptor beta chains given below trace back to one sample, sequenced in a study of T-cell memory formation after mild COVID-19. A single record per CDR3 protein comes from TCRdb applying MiXCR to the 5' RACE reads. The sample holds hundreds of thousands of distinct CDR3 sequences, less than 20% seen once. The specimen sequenced was PBMCs or a T cell subset sorted from them (not recorded which). The receptors here all came from a man aged 18 to 30 who had mild COVID-19 (a few samples of this study predate the infection). Cell type and time point are not known.

In its sample, this clonotype was seen a few times. This chain uses TRBV5-1 with TRBJ2-1, with 10 bases lining up with TRBD1. Germline V lookup: CDR1 SGHRS, CDR2 YFSETQ. The CDR3 totals 15 residues. Trimming cost V 2 bases and J 6 bases; bases outside gene matches: 5. The CDR3 sequence: CASSFARDRGNEQFF. CDR3 DNA sequence: TGCGCCAGCAGCTTTGCCCGGGACAGGGGCAATGAGCAGTTCTTC.

The chain is built from TRBV29-1 and TRBJ2-7; 7 bases align to TRBD1. V trimming: 7 bases; J trimming: 3 bases; junction bases outside the gene matches: 9. The CDR3 has 13 amino acids. CDR1 is SQVTM and CDR2 is ANQGSEA in the germline V gene. CDR3 residues: CSAAFDRVYEQYF. In DNA, the CDR3 is TGCAGCGCCGCTTTTGACAGGGTCTACGAGCAGTACTTC.

The DNA for the CDR3 is TGTGCCAGCAGGTTCGACGGGGCCTCCCTGGGCTACACCTTC. The encoded protein is CASRFDGASLGYTF. The chain links TRBV7-2 to TRBJ1-2, with D perhaps matching TRBD1 (5 bases). The germline CDR1 and CDR2 sequences are SGHTA and FQGNSA. CDR3 length: 14 residues. Trimming stripped 6 bases from V and 8 bases from J, with 19 bases between.

This clonotype has at least ten counts. The chain joins TRBV12-3 or TRBV12-4 to TRBJ2-7; 8 bases match TRBD2. The junction had 1 base not matched to a gene; V was cut back by 3 bases and J by 3 bases. The CDR3 has 13 amino acids. The CDR3 DNA reads TGTGCCAGCAGTTTCGGGGGGGGCTACGAGCAGTACTTC. It yields the protein CASSFGGGYEQYF.

The rearrangement uses TRBV29-1 and TRBJ1-2; no definite D call. Trimming removed 2 bases from V and 4 bases from J, with 11 bases in between. CDR3 size: 13 residues. Germline lookup yields CDR1 SQVTM and CDR2 ANQGSEA. CDR3 amino acids: CSVEYLEPYGYTF. The CDR3 DNA reads TGCAGCGTTGAATACCTCGAACCCTATGGCTACACCTTC.

The chain combines TRBV6-2 or TRBV6-3 with TRBJ1-6, with a possible D match to TRBD1 (5 bases). The CDR3 totals 19 residues. CDR1 is MNHEY, CDR2 SVGEGT, per germline. Trimming took 0 bases from V and 7 from J, leaving 22 bases between them. The CDR3 loop is CASSYSKQALRRRNSPLHF. CDR3 nucleotides: TGTGCCAGCAGTTACTCGAAACAGGCTCTCCGCCGCAGAAATTCACCCCTCCACTTT.

This clonotype turned up a few times. The V call is TRBV6-1, the J call TRBJ2-3, with 11 nucleotides matching TRBD1. After removal of 5 bases from V and 6 bases from J, the junction contained 7 bases not matched to a gene. CDR1 and CDR2 (germline): MNHNS, SASEGT. The CDR3 length is 15 residues. CDR3 DNA sequence: TGTGCCAGCAGTCCGCGGACAGGGGGCATGGATACGCAGTATTTT. Protein sequence: CASSPRTGGMDTQYF.

There are a few counts of this clonotype. The CDR3 loop is CSAAQGLSNQPQHF. The CDR3 DNA is TGCAGTGCTGCACAGGGACTTAGCAATCAGCCCCAGCATTTT. The chain carries TRBV20-1 and TRBJ1-5, with TRBD1 as a possible D gene (6 bases). Trimming took 5 bases from V and 0 from J, leaving 11 bases between them. The germline gives CDR1 DFQATT, CDR2 SNEGSKA (reference sequence). This CDR3 spans 14 amino acids.

This clonotype was found a few times. The chain uses TRBV7-8 and TRBJ1-5; perhaps TRBD1 as D (5 bases). The ends were cut back, 1 base at V and 6 bases at J, with 13 bases in the middle. The CDR3 contains 15 residues. CDR1 is SGHVS, CDR2 FQNEAQ, per germline. The CDR3 DNA reads TGTGCCAGCAGCTTAGTCGGGCAGGGAGGTCAGCCCCAGCATTTT. As protein: CASSLVGQGGQPQHF.

The chain links TRBV12-3 or TRBV12-4 to TRBJ1-5; D is uncertain. V was trimmed by 4 bases and J by 5 bases, leaving 6 bases between them. CDR3 length: 12 residues. This CDR3 reads CASSWSDQPQHF. The CDR3 nucleotides are TGTGCCAGCAGTTGGTCGGATCAGCCCCAGCATTTT.